The 10 T cell receptor beta chains presented below share a single source sample, sequenced in a study of blood T cell repertoires in COVID-19. Here immunoSEQ multiplex PCR was the method, and the copy in TCRdb shows in-frame clones only, minus some. The table lists under 85,000 clones, around 84% of them singletons. The sequencing input was peripheral blood. These TCRs come from a man aged 50-60 years with acute or convalescent COVID-19.

This chain connects TRBV3-1 (or the pseudogene TRBV3-2) to TRBJ2-7; 9 positions agree with TRBD2. V gave up 7 bases and J gave up 5 bases; unmatched junction bases: 21. Germline assignment: CDR1 LGHDT and CDR2 YNNKEL (reference sequence). The CDR3 loop spans 18 amino acids. In nucleotides, the CDR3 is TGTGCCAGCAACCTCGTTAGCCCCGGGACTAGCTCAACCCACGAGCAGTACTTC. Amino acid sequence: CASNLVSPGTSSTHEQYF.

CDR3 loop: CASSYSSRDRDGYTF. CDR3 nucleotide sequence: TGTGCCAGCAGTTACTCGAGCCGGGACAGGGATGGCTACACCTTC. The chain employs TRBV6-2 or TRBV6-3 and TRBJ1-2; 9 bases match TRBD1. V shed 0 bases, J shed 6 bases, and the junction held 5 bases outside the gene matches. The CDR3 has 15 residues. CDR1 MNHEY and CDR2 SVGEGT come from the germline V gene.

The chain uses TRBV28 and TRBJ1-4, with TRBD1 as a possible D gene (5 bases). This CDR3 comprises 12 residues. V lost 1 base, J lost 10 bases, and 7 bases lay in between. Germline loops: CDR1 MDHEN, CDR2 SYDVKM. The CDR3 DNA reads TGTGCCAGCAGTTTATCGGGGGGAAAACTGTTTTTT. Translating gives CASSLSGGKLFF. Full variable domain (missing parts from reference TRBV28 and TRBJ1-4): DVKVTQSSRYLVKRTGEKVFLECVQDMDHENMFWYRQDPGLGLRLIYFSYDVKMKEKGDIPEGYSVSREKKERFSLILESASTNQTSMYLCASSLSGGKLFFGSGTQLSVL.

V and J are TRBV18 and TRBJ2-1; D unresolved. The CDR3 totals 13 residues. The germline V and J ends were trimmed by 2 bases and 4 bases, with 6 bases remaining between them. Germline CDR1 KGHSH, CDR2 LQKENI. Here the CDR3 DNA reads TGTGCCAGCTCACCAGAGCTGTACAATGAGCAGTTCTTC. Encoded protein: CASSPELYNEQFF.

The chain is built from TRBV5-4 and TRBJ2-1; D is uncertain. The V gene lost 5 bases and the J gene lost 0 bases, with 6 bases spanning the gap. The CDR3 runs 13 residues. CDR1 is SGHNT, CDR2 YYREEE, per germline (reference sequence). The CDR3 DNA is TGTGCCAGCAGACGAGACTCCTACAATGAGCAGTTCTTC. This codes for CASRRDSYNEQFF.

This chain joins TRBV19 and TRBJ1-1; D unresolved. Between the trimmed V and J ends, which lost 4 bases and 5 bases, there was a span of 5 bases. Germline CDR1 is LNHDA and CDR2 is SQIVND (reference sequence). CDR3 length equals 11 residues. As DNA, the CDR3 is TGTGCCAGTAGTACGGGTACTGAAGCTTTCTTT. Its translation is CASSTGTEAFF.

J is TRBJ1-5 and V is TRBV5-5; D unresolved. This CDR3 is built from 15 residues. The V end lost 4 bases, the J end lost 1 base, and 12 bases lay between the germline ends. Germline loops: CDR1 SGHKS, CDR2 YYEKEE (reference sequence). The CDR3 spells CASSPPGGSNQPQHF. CDR3 bases: TGTGCCAGCAGCCCCCCGGGCGGGAGCAATCAGCCCCAGCATTTT.

The chain employs TRBV6-4 and TRBJ1-2, with D unresolved. V gave up 2 bases and J gave up 7 bases, with 11 bases separating them. The CDR3 loop spans 13 amino acids. Germline V gene data show CDR1 as MRHNA and CDR2 as SNTAGT. The CDR3 nucleotides are TGTGCCAGCAGTGACCTAAAGAGCGGTGGCTACACCTTC. Amino acid sequence: CASSDLKSGGYTF.

This sequence joins TRBV6-5 and TRBJ1-5, with unresolved D. CDR3 length equals 14 residues. Germline V lookup: CDR1 MNHEY, CDR2 SVGAGI. V lost 2 bases and J lost 1, with 6 bases in between. CDR3 bases: TGTGCCAGCAGTTACGTTTCGAGCAATCAGCCCCAGCATTTT. This gives the protein CASSYVSSNQPQHF.

This chain links TRBV13 with TRBJ2-1; 11 positions agree with TRBD2. Germline V gene data show CDR1 as PRHDT and CDR2 as FYEKMQ (reference sequence). The CDR3 covers 17 residues. The J segment lost 6 bases and the V segment lost 3 bases, leaving 10 bases of the junction unmatched. The CDR3 here is CASSFKPGLAVSNEQFF. In DNA, the CDR3 is TGTGCCAGCAGCTTCAAGCCGGGACTAGCGGTCAGCAATGAGCAGTTCTTC.